Here is one T cell receptor (beta chain) with its context. Per the authors' pipeline: Counts of nucleated cells, estimated from reference gene primer amplification, were obtained. Sequenced by immunoSEQ multiplex PCR; TCRdb stores in-frame clones only, minus some. V and J calls and clone size come straight from that table; D and trimming were deduced from the DNA. The data contain more than 85,000 clones, about 90% of them seen just once; the ten biggest clones take up roughly 4.3%. The germline CDR1 and CDR2 sequences are ENHRY and SYGVKD. V gave up 8 bases and J gave up 5 bases, with 15 bases separating them. The CDR3 runs 13 residues. The sample belongs to a study of blood T cell repertoires in COVID-19.

This chain links TRBV10-3 with TRBJ2-5, with D tentatively TRBD2 (6 bases). The clonotype comes from a man aged 18 to 30 with acute or convalescent COVID-19. Sequencing was performed on peripheral blood. CDR3 DNA sequence: TGTGCCATCGCCCGGACTACAGCGGAGACCCAGTACTTC. As protein: CAIARTTAETQYF.